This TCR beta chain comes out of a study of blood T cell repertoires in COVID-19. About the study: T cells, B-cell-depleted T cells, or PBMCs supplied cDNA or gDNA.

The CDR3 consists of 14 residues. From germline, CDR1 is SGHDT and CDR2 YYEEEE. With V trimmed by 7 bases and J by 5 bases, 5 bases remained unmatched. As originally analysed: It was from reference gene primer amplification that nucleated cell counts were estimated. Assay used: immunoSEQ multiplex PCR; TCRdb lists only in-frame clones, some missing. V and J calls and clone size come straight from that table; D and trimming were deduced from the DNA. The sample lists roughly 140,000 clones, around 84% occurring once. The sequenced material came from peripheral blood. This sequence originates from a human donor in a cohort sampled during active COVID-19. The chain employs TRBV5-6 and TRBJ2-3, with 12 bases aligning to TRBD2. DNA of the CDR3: TGTGCCAGCGGCCCGGGACTAGCGGGAGATACGCAGTATTTT. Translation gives CASGPGLAGDTQYF.